These 26 T cell receptor beta chains came from one sample sequenced in a study of shared clonotypes between healthy human individuals (dated by TCRdb to 2018 to 2020). For the CD8 naive samples, CD45RO-negative cells were positively selected for CCR7, yielding a CD45RA+CCR7+ population from which TemRA cells were excluded. Preparation of the library involved the immunoSEQ multiplex PCR assay. In TCRdb, the immuneACCESS table is reduced to in-frame sequences with V and J assigned. These tables do not hold every clone; where another copy was compared, an unresolved V gene accounts for under half, and the others remain unexplained. In all, the sample holds 1.5 million to 2.5 million clones, and around 96% of those were seen once. The biggest ten clones account for around 1.2% of the sample. The specimen sequenced was naive CD8+ T cells sorted from blood. What this sample's cell subset or site label stands for: CD45RA+CCR7+. The receptors shown here come from a man aged 18 to 29 in good health.

The rearrangement links TRBV18 to TRBJ2-5; the match to TRBD1 covers 9 bases. J gave up 2 bases and V 3 bases, and 4 bases lay outside the gene matches. CDR3 length equals 15 residues. The germline CDR1 and CDR2 sequences are KGHSH and LQKENI. The CDR3 reads CASSPAGTGQETQYF. The CDR3 region has the DNA TGTGCCAGCTCACCGGCCGGGACAGGGCAAGAGACCCAGTACTTC.

This chain joins TRBV13 and TRBJ2-1, with 7 nucleotides matching TRBD1. Trimming cost V 1 base and J 8 bases; bases outside gene matches: 2. CDR1 is PRHDT, CDR2 FYEKMQ, per germline (reference sequence). The CDR3 totals 13 residues. CDR3 sequence reads: CASSLDRGHEQFF. In nucleotides, the CDR3 is TGTGCCAGCAGCTTAGACAGGGGCCATGAGCAGTTCTTC.

J is TRBJ2-3 and V is TRBV27; D might be TRBD1 or TRBD2, each matching 5 bases. Germline lookup yields CDR1 MNHEY and CDR2 SMNVEV (reference sequence). The CDR3 runs 14 residues. V was trimmed by 7 bases and J by 0 bases, leaving 11 bases between them. This CDR3 reads CASNEGYSTDTQYF. DNA for the CDR3: TGTGCCAGCAACGAGGGGTATAGCACAGATACGCAGTATTTT.

The V and J genes are TRBV29-1 and TRBJ2-7; 7 bases align to TRBD2. The CDR3 sequence is 14 residues long. V gave up 4 bases and J gave up 2 bases; unmatched junction bases: 8. Looked up from germline, CDR1 is SQVTM and CDR2 is ANQGSEA. CDR3 residues: CSVGGGSTPYEQYF. As DNA, the CDR3 is TGCAGCGTTGGGGGCGGGAGTACCCCCTACGAGCAGTACTTC.

The rearrangement uses TRBV5-6 and TRBJ1-2, with D uncertain. In germline, CDR1 is SGHDT, CDR2 YYEEEE. The CDR3 contains 14 residues. Trimming stripped 0 bases from V and 8 bases from J, with 14 bases between. CDR3 region: CASSLVWASEGYTF. The CDR3 nucleotides read TGTGCCAGCAGCTTGGTTTGGGCATCAGAGGGCTACACCTTC. The complete variable domain, with remaining parts taken from reference TRBV5-6 and TRBJ1-2, reads DAGVTQSPTHLIKTRGQQVTLRCSPKSGHDTVSWYQQALGQGPQFIFQYYEEEERQRGNFPDRFSGHQFPNYSSELNVNALLLGDSALYLCASSLVWASEGYTFGSGTRLTVV.

In regard to this clone: Other nucleotide sequences in the sample specify the same CDR3. The genes are TRBV15 and TRBJ2-7, with 9 bases matching TRBD2. Germline V gives CDR1 LNHNV, CDR2 YYDKDF (reference sequence). There are 15 residues in the CDR3. V was pared by 0 bases and J by 3 bases, with 3 bases of the junction left unmatched. In DNA form, the CDR3 reads TGTGCCACCAGCAGAGAGGCTAGCGGGAACTACGAGCAGTACTTC. Protein product: CATSREASGNYEQYF.

The rearrangement joins TRBV5-1 to TRBJ2-5; the match to TRBD1 covers 7 bases. This CDR3 region has 16 residues. CDR1 is SGHRS, CDR2 YFSETQ, per germline. Trimming cost V 0 bases and J 2 bases; bases outside gene matches: 7. The CDR3 sequence: CASSLGVLGQQETQYF. CDR3 nucleotide sequence: TGCGCCAGCAGCTTGGGGGTACTGGGACAGCAAGAGACCCAGTACTTC. The full variable domain, completed using reference TRBV5-1 and TRBJ2-5, is KAGVTQTPRYLIKTRGQQVTLSCSPISGHRSVSWYQQTPGQGLQFLFEYFSETQRNKGNFPGRFSGRQFSNSRSEMNVSTLELGDSALYLCASSLGVLGQQETQYFGPGTRLLVL.

The rearrangement links TRBV7-9 to TRBJ2-7; 8 bases agree with TRBD1. CDR1 is SEHNR and CDR2 is FQNEAQ in the germline V gene (reference sequence). With 1 base clipped from V and 4 bases from J, the junction kept 6 bases outside the gene matches. CDR3 length: 15 amino acids. CDR3 sequence (DNA): TGTGCCAGCAGCTTAGAATCAGGGGGCCGGTACGAGCAGTACTTC. It yields the protein CASSLESGGRYEQYF.

In regard to this clone: The same CDR3 also results from other DNA sequences found in this sample. The J gene is TRBJ2-1, the V gene TRBV9; TRBD1 aligns across 10 bases. Germline CDR1 SGDLS, CDR2 YYNGEE. This CDR3 spans 13 amino acids. V was clipped by 4 bases and J by 7 bases; unmatched bases: 2. The CDR3 loop is CASSTGQGNEQFF. The DNA of the CDR3 is TGTGCCAGCAGCACGGGACAGGGGAATGAGCAGTTCTTC.

The V call is TRBV7-2, the J call TRBJ2-7, with 7 positions matching TRBD2. Germline CDR1 reads SGHTA; CDR2 reads FQGNSA. The CDR3 covers 15 residues. Trimming cost V 6 bases and J 6 bases; bases outside gene matches: 14. This CDR3 is CASSPYGGSRSEQYF. For the CDR3, the DNA is TGTGCCAGCAGTCCATATGGCGGGAGTCGTTCCGAGCAGTACTTC.

This clone has just a few counts. The rearrangement links TRBV5-6 to TRBJ2-7, with TRBD1 matching 9 bases. Looked up from germline, CDR1 is SGHDT and CDR2 is YYEEEE. CDR3 size: 14 residues. Trimming took 4 bases from V and 5 from J; bases not matched to a gene: 7. CDR3 protein: CASSPGGTGNEQYF. In DNA, the CDR3 is TGTGCCAGCAGCCCCGGTGGGACAGGGAACGAGCAGTACTTC. The complete variable domain, with remaining parts taken from reference TRBV5-6 and TRBJ2-7, reads DAGVTQSPTHLIKTRGQQVTLRCSPKSGHDTVSWYQQALGQGPQFIFQYYEEEERQRGNFPDRFSGHQFPNYSSELNVNALLLGDSALYLCASSPGGTGNEQYFGPGTRLTVT.

The chain links TRBV7-9 to TRBJ2-5; no firm D call. This CDR3 contains 14 residues. Trimming removed 5 bases from V and 5 bases from J, with 15 bases in between. Per germline, CDR1 SEHNR and CDR2 FQNEAQ (reference sequence). The CDR3 sequence: CASSAIGPPETQYF. The DNA of the CDR3 is TGTGCCAGCAGCGCCATTGGTCCTCCGGAGACCCAGTACTTC.

The genes are TRBV13 and TRBJ1-1; no clear D. CDR3 length equals 14 residues. CDR1 is PRHDT and CDR2 is FYEKMQ in the germline V gene (reference sequence). Trimming removed 1 base at V and 3 bases at J, with 9 bases between. CDR3 sequence: CASSLAGSDTEAFF. In DNA form, the CDR3 reads TGTGCCAGCAGCTTAGCCGGTTCGGACACTGAAGCTTTCTTT. Full variable domain (rest looked up from reference TRBV13 and TRBJ1-1): AAGVIQSPRHLIKEKRETATLKCYPIPRHDTVYWYQQGPGQDPQFLISFYEKMQSDKGSIPDRFSAQQFSDYHSELNMSSLELGDSALYFCASSLAGSDTEAFFGQGTRLTVV.

The chain links TRBV7-6 to TRBJ2-5; TRBD2 might be the D (6 bases). V gave up 5 bases and J gave up 4 bases, with 8 bases separating them. CDR3 length: 12 residues. Looked up from germline, CDR1 is SGHVS and CDR2 is FNYEAQ. The CDR3 is CASSRAGETQYF. DNA of the CDR3: TGTGCCAGCAGCCGAGCGGGAGAGACCCAGTACTTC.

V and J are TRBV10-3 and TRBJ2-1; the D is unclear. Per germline, CDR1 ENHRY and CDR2 SYGVKD. Trimming left V 4 bases short and J 0 bases short, with 10 bases between. The length of the CDR3 is 15 residues. CDR3 amino acids: CAISGAVGSYNEQFF. CDR3 sequence (DNA): TGTGCCATCAGTGGGGCGGTGGGCTCCTACAATGAGCAGTTCTTC.

V gene TRBV13 combines with J gene TRBJ2-3; 10 nucleotides match TRBD2. Germline values: CDR1 PRHDT, CDR2 FYEKMQ (reference sequence). This CDR3 has 19 residues. The V gene end was trimmed by 1 base and the J gene end by 1 base; junction bases not matched to a gene: 11. The DNA of the CDR3 is TGTGCCAGCAGCTTAGCCGGGACTAGCGACGGAGCGGGCACAGATACGCAGTATTTT. As protein: CASSLAGTSDGAGTDTQYF.

For the CDR3, the DNA is TGTGCCAGCAGCTTAGCGGGGCCCTCCTACGAGCAGTACTTC. This sequence encodes CASSLAGPSYEQYF. This chain connects TRBV7-3 to TRBJ2-7; TRBD2 might be the D (6 bases). Per the germline V gene, CDR1 is SGHTA and CDR2 is FQGTGA. The CDR3 consists of 14 residues. Trimming removed 2 bases from V and 0 bases from J, with 8 bases in between.

The chain employs TRBV27 and TRBJ2-7; perhaps TRBD2 as D (7 bases). Trimming took 4 bases from V and 6 from J, leaving 22 bases between them. Germline loops: CDR1 MNHEY, CDR2 SMNVEV (reference sequence). The CDR3 extends over 16 amino acids. The CDR3 DNA reads TGTGCCAGCAGTTCTCGGGCGAGGGGGGGGCAAGTCGAGCAGTACTTC. Its translation is CASSSRARGGQVEQYF.

V is TRBV2 and J is TRBJ2-5, with 7 bases that match TRBD1. Germline loops: CDR1 SNHLY, CDR2 FYNNEI. This CDR3 spans 15 amino acids. V was clipped by 6 bases and J by 7 bases; unmatched bases: 14. The CDR3 protein is CASSFTGASRATQYF. Written as DNA, the CDR3 is TGTGCCAGCAGCTTTACAGGGGCTAGCCGCGCGACCCAGTACTTC.

The rearrangement links TRBV21-1 to TRBJ1-1. TRBV21-1 is a listed pseudogene. This CDR3 has 14 amino acids. In nucleotides, the CDR3 is TGTGCCACCTCGCATAACCGAGAGGTCGCTGAAGCTTTCTTT. Translated: CATSHNREVAEAFF.

As concerns this clone: The sample carries other DNA sequences with the same CDR3. The V gene is TRBV27, the J gene TRBJ1-4, with TRBD1 identical over 10 bases. This CDR3 contains 14 residues. Germline values: CDR1 MNHEY, CDR2 SMNVEV (reference sequence). V was clipped by 3 bases and J by 6 bases; unmatched bases: 1. The CDR3 coding sequence is TGTGCCAGCAGTTTGACAGGGGGCGATGAAAAACTGTTTTTT. The encoded protein is CASSLTGGDEKLFF.

This rearrangement joins TRBV7-8 to TRBJ2-3, with a weak D call TRBD2 (5 bases). Germline CDR1 and CDR2: SGHVS and FQNEAQ. The germline V and J ends were trimmed by 4 bases and 5 bases, with 13 bases remaining between them. The CDR3 length is 14 residues. As DNA, the CDR3 is TGTGCCAGCAGCTCGTGGGTTGCGGGAGATACGCAGTATTTT. Protein sequence: CASSSWVAGDTQYF.

This clone is a singleton in its sample. The rearrangement joins TRBV10-2 to TRBJ2-1, with D possibly TRBD1 on 6 matching bases. With 4 bases removed from V and 6 bases from J, the gap between germline ends came to 10 bases. Germline lookup yields CDR1 WSHSY and CDR2 SAAADI. The CDR3 length is 13 residues. The CDR3 loop is CASSVNRANEQFF. Here the CDR3 DNA reads TGCGCCAGCAGTGTTAACAGGGCCAATGAGCAGTTCTTC.

The chain employs TRBV7-9 and TRBJ2-7, with a possible D match to TRBD1 (5 bases). Deletions cut 5 bases from V and 2 bases from J, with 13 bases between. Per germline, CDR1 SEHNR and CDR2 FQNEAQ (reference sequence). The CDR3 is 14 residues long. The CDR3: CASSGNRNTYEQYF. As DNA, the CDR3 is TGTGCCAGCAGCGGCAACAGGAATACCTACGAGCAGTACTTC.

Note on this clone: Other nucleotide sequences from this sample produce the same CDR3. The chain couples TRBV6-4 to TRBJ1-6; perhaps TRBD1 as D (6 bases). Trimming took off 6 bases at V and 6 bases at J, with 12 bases between the two ends. In germline, CDR1 is MRHNA, CDR2 SNTAGT. CDR3 length: 14 amino acids. The CDR3 loop reads CASSDSGVNSPLHF. CDR3 sequence (DNA): TGTGCCAGCAGCGATTCAGGGGTTAATTCACCCCTCCACTTT.

As concerns this clone: This sample includes further DNA sequences coding for the same CDR3. The chain joins TRBV9 to TRBJ2-1; no reliable D call. The CDR3 runs to 13 residues. Germline V CDR1 and CDR2: SGDLS, YYNGEE. With 0 bases removed from V and 4 bases from J, the gap between germline ends came to 5 bases. Here the CDR3 DNA reads TGTGCCAGCAGCGTAGGCTATTACAATGAGCAGTTCTTC. Translating gives CASSVGYYNEQFF. Drawing the rest from reference TRBV9 and TRBJ2-1, the complete variable domain is DSGVTQTPKHLITATGQRVTLRCSPRSGDLSVYWYQQSLDQGLQFLIQYYNGEERAKGNILERFSAQQFPDLHSELNLSSLELGDSALYFCASSVGYYNEQFFGPGTRLTVL.